This TCR beta chain was sequenced during a study of blood T cell repertoires in COVID-19. Looking at the study overall: Sites across the United States, Italy and Spain contributed samples from acute and convalescent COVID-19. The cDNA or gDNA used as material had been derived from T cells, B-cell-depleted T cells, or PBMCs.

Methods used by the authors: Counts of nucleated cells, estimated from reference gene primer amplification, were obtained. Measured with immunoSEQ multiplex PCR; TCRdb has only the in-frame clones, and not every one. Clone size and V and J calls were adopted from that table, with D and trimming inferred from the DNA. The top ten hold approximately 11% of the sample, which has under 350,000 clones, 80% to 90% seen once. V shed 0 bases and J 1 base; nucleotides not matched to a gene: 8. The CDR3 has 19 residues. Germline-derived CDR1 and CDR2 are KGHDR and SFDVKD. The specimen sequenced was peripheral blood. The TCR originated in an older woman with acute or convalescent COVID-19. This rearrangement joins TRBV24-1 to TRBJ2-1, with 10 bases fitting TRBD1. CDR3 sequence reads: CATSDLGDRGRGSYNEQFF. CDR3 DNA: TGTGCCACCAGTGATTTGGGGGACAGGGGAAGGGGGTCCTACAATGAGCAGTTCTTC.